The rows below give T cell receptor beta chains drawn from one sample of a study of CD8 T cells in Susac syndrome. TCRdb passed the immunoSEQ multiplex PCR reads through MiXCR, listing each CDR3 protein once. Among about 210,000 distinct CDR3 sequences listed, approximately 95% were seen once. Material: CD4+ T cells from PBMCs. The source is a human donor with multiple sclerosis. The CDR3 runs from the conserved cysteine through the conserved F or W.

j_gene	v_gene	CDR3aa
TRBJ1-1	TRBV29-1	CSVSDATAEAFF
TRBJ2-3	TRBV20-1	CSARVVDTQYF
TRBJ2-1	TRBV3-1	CASSLPGGEQFF
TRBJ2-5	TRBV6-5	CASSYSFSGTQYF
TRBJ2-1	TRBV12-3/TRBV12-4	CASSPLDEQFF
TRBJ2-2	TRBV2	CASIFPRGNTGELFF
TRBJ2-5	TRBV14	CASSQVASSSQTQYF
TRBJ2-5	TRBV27	CASSPIPSGMKTQYF
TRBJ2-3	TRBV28	CASTTRADTQYF
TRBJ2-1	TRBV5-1	CASSLASSYEQFF
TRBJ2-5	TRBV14	CASSRQKQGVETQYF
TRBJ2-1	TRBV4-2	CASSQDTGGLAPLYNEQFF
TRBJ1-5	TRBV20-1	CSAGVGIRSQPQHF
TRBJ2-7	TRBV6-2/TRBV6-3	CASQPTRGWGTYEQYF
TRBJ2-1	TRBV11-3	CASSRDLGEQFF
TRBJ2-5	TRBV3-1	CASSRDRVQETQYF
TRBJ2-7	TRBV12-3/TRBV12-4	CASSLVHYYEQYF
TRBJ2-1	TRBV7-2	CASSFRTAYNEQFF
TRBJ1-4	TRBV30	CAWSTGTANEKLFF
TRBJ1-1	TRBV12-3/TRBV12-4	CASSLAGTPEAFF
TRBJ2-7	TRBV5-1	CASSLRSPGTYYEQYF
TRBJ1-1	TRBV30	CAWSVGGNTEAFF
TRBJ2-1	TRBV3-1	CASSQDRDIQFF
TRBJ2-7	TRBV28	CASSVTGTGTYEQYF
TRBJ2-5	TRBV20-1	CSASGPMVETQYF
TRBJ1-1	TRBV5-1	CASSKGQLNTEAFF